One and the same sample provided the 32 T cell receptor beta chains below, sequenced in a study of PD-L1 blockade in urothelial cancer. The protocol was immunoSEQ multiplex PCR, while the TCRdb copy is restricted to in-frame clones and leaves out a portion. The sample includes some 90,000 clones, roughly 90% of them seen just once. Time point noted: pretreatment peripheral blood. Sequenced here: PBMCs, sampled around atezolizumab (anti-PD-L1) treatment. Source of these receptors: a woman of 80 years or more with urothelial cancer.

This CDR3 reads CASSLESGYRSNQPQHF. The CDR3 region has the DNA TGTGCCAGCAGCTTAGAATCAGGGTATCGAAGCAATCAGCCCCAGCATTTT. The chain is built from TRBV11-3 and TRBJ1-5; maybe TRBD1 (5 bases). Trimming removed 0 bases from V and 1 base from J, with 13 bases in between. The CDR3 is made up of 17 amino acids. Germline-derived CDR1 and CDR2 are SGHNT and YENEEA.

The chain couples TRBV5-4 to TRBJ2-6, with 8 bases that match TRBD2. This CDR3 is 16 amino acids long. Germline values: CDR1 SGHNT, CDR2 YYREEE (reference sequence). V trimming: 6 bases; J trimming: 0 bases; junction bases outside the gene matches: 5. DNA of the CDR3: TGTGCCAGCACCCCCCGGGGGGGCTCTGGGGCCAACGTCCTGACTTTC. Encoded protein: CASTPRGGSGANVLTF.

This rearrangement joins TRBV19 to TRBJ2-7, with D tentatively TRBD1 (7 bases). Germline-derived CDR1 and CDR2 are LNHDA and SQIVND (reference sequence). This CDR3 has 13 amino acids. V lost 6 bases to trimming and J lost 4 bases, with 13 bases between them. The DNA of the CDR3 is TGTGCCAGTAGGAGCAGGGGGGAATACGAGCAGTACTTC. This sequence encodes CASRSRGEYEQYF.

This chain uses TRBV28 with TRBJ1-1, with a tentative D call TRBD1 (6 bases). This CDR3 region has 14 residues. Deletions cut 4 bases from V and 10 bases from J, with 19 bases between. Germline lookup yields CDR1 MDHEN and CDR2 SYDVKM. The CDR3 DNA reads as TGTGCCAGCAGTTCTCCGGGGACATTAGATCGAGCTTTCTTT. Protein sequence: CASSSPGTLDRAFF.

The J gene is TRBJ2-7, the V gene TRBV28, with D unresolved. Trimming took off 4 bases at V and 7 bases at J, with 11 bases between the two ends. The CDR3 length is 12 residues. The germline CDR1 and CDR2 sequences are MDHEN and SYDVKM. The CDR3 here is CASSSSLEEQYF. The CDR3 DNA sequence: TGTGCCAGCAGTTCCTCCTTAGAGGAGCAGTACTTC.

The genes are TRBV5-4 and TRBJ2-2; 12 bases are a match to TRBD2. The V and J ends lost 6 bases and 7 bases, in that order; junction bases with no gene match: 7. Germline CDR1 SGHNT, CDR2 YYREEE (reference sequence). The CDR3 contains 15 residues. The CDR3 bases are TGTGCCAGCAAACGACTAGCGGGGGAGCACGGGGAGCTGTTTTTT. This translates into CASKRLAGEHGELFF.

CDR3 DNA sequence: TGTGCCAGCAGCCAAGATGGACAGGGGGCCTACGAGCAGTACTTC. Its protein product is CASSQDGQGAYEQYF. The V and J genes are TRBV4-2 and TRBJ2-7, with TRBD1 matching over 10 bases. Germline V lookup: CDR1 LGHNA, CDR2 YNFKEQ. After removal of 0 bases from V and 2 bases from J, the junction contained 1 base not matched to a gene. The CDR3 runs 15 residues.

CDR3 loop: CASAPTGGPVKNIQYF. The CDR3 bases are TGTGCCAGCGCCCCCACGGGAGGGCCTGTCAAAAACATTCAGTACTTC. This chain uses TRBV5-6 with TRBJ2-4; 8 nucleotides line up with TRBD2. This CDR3 is built from 16 residues. The trim removed 7 bases at V and 3 bases at J, leaving 12 bases unmatched. The V gene's germline CDR1 is SGHDT and CDR2 YYEEEE.

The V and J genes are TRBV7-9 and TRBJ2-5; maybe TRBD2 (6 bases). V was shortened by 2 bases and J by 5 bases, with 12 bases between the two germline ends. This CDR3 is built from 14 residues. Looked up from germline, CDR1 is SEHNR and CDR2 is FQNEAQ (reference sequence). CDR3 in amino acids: CASSLLREHETQYF. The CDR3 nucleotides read TGTGCCAGCAGCTTATTGCGGGAACACGAGACCCAGTACTTC.

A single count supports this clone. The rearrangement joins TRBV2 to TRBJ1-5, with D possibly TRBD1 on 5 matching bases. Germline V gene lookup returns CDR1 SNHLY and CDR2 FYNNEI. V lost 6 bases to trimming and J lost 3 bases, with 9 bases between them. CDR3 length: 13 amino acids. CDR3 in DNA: TGTGCCAGCAGGGTGGACAACAATCAGCCCCAGCATTTT. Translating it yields CASRVDNNQPQHF.

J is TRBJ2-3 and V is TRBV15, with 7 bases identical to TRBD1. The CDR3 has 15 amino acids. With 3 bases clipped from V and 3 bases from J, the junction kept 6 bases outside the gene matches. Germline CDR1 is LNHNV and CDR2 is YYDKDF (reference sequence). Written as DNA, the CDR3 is TGTGCCACCAGCAGTAGGCAGGGGGTGACAGATACGCAGTATTTT. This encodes CATSSRQGVTDTQYF.

The CDR3 spells CASSRGTVPNQPQHF. CDR3 DNA: TGTGCCAGCAGCAGAGGGACAGTCCCTAATCAGCCCCAGCATTTT. The chain joins TRBV9 to TRBJ1-5, with TRBD1 matching 7 bases. With V trimmed by 4 bases and J by 4 bases, 8 bases remained unmatched. CDR1 is SGDLS and CDR2 is YYNGEE in the germline V gene. The length of the CDR3 is 15 residues.

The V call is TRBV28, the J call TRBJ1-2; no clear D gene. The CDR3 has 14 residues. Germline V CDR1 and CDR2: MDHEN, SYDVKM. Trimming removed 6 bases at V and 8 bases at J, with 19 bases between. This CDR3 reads CASRSSVTRGGYTF. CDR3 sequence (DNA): TGTGCCAGCAGGTCCTCTGTTACTCGGGGAGGCTACACCTTC.

CDR3 in DNA: TGCAGCGTTGACCGACAGGGTGGAAACACCATATATTTT. Translating gives CSVDRQGGNTIYF. The chain recombines TRBV29-1 with TRBJ1-3; 7 bases line up with TRBD1. In germline, CDR1 is SQVTM, CDR2 ANQGSEA. V shed 3 bases, J shed 3 bases, and the junction held 2 bases outside the gene matches. The CDR3 has 13 residues.

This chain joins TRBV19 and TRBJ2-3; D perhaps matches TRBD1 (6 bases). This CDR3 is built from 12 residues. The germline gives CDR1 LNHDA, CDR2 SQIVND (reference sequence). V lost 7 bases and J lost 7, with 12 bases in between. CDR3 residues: CASKGDVHTQYF. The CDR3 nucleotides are TGTGCCAGTAAGGGGGATGTGCATACGCAGTATTTT.

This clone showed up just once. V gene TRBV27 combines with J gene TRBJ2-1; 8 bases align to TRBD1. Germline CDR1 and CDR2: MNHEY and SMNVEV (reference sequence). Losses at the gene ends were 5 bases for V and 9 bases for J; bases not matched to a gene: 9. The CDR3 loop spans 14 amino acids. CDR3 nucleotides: TGTGCCAGCAGTCCAAAGACAGGGGAGCGTGAGCAGTTCTTC. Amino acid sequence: CASSPKTGEREQFF.

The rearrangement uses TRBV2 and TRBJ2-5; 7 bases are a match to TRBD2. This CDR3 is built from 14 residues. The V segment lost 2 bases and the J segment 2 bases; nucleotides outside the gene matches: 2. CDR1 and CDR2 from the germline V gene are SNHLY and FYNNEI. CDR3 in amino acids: CASSESRGQETQYF. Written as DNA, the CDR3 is TGTGCCAGCAGTGAATCGCGGGGGCAAGAGACCCAGTACTTC.

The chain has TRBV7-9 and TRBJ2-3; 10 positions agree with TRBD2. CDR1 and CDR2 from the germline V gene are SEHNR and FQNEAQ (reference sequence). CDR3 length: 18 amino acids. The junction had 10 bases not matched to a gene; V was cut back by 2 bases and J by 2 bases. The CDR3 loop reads CASSLLAGVARTTDTQYF. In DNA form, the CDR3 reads TGTGCCAGCAGCTTACTAGCGGGAGTGGCACGGACCACAGATACGCAGTATTTT.

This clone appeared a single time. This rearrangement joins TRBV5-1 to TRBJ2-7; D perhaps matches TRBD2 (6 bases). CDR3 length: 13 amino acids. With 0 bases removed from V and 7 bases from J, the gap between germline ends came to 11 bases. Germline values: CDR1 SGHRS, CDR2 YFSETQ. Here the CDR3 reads CASSLALAREQYF. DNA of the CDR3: TGCGCCAGCAGCTTGGCCCTAGCGCGTGAGCAGTACTTC.

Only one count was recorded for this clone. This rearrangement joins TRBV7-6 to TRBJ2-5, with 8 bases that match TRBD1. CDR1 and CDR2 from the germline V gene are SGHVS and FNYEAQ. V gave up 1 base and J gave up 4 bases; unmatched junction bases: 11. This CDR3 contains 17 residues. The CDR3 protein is CASSLGEAGGVRETQYF. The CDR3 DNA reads TGTGCCAGCAGCTTAGGGGAGGCAGGGGGCGTGAGAGAGACCCAGTACTTC.

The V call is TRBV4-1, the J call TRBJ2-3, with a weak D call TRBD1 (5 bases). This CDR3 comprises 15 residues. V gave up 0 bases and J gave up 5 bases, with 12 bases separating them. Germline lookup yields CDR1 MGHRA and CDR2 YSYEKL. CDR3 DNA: TGCGCCAGCAGCCAAGAAGGGGTCGCAGGAGATACGCAGTATTTT. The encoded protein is CASSQEGVAGDTQYF.

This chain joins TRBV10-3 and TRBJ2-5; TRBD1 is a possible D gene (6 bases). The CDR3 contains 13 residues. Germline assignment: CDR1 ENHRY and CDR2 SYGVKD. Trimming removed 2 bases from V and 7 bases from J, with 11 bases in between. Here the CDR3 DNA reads TGTGCCATCAGTGAGCGGGAAGGGGGGACCCAGTACTTC. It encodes CAISEREGGTQYF.

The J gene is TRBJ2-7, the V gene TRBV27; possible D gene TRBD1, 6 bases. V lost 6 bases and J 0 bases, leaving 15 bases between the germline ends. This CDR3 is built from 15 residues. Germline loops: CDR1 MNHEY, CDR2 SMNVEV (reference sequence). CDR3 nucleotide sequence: TGTGCCAGCAGGCCCGACAGGCCGAGCTCCTACGAGCAGTACTTC. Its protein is CASRPDRPSSYEQYF.

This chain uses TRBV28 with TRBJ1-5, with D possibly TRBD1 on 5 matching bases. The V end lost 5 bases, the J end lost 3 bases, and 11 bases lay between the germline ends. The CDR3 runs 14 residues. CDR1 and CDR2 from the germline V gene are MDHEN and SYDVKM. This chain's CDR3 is CASSRTQLNQPQHF. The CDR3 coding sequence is TGTGCCAGCAGTAGGACACAACTCAATCAGCCCCAGCATTTT. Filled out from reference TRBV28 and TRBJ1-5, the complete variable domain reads DVKVTQSSRYLVKRTGEKVFLECVQDMDHENMFWYRQDPGLGLRLIYFSYDVKMKEKGDIPEGYSVSREKKERFSLILESASTNQTSMYLCASSRTQLNQPQHFGDGTRLSIL.

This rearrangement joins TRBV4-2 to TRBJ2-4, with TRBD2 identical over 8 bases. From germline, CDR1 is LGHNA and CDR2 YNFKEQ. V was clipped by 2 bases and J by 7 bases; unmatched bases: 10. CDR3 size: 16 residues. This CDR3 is CASSQIPETSANIQYF. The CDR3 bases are TGTGCCAGCAGCCAAATCCCTGAGACTAGCGCTAACATTCAGTACTTC.

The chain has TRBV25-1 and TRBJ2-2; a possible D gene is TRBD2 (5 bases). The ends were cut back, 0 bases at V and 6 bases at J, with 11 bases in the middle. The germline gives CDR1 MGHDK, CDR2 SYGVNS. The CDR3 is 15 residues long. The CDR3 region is CASSEYIGVAGELFF. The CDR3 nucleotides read TGTGCCAGCAGTGAATATATCGGGGTCGCCGGGGAGCTGTTTTTT.

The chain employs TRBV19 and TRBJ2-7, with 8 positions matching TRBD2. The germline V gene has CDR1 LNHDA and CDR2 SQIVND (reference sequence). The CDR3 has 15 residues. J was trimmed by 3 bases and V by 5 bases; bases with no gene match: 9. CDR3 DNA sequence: TGTGCCAGTAGTTTCTCGGCGGGAGGAGTCTACGAGCAGTACTTC. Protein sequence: CASSFSAGGVYEQYF. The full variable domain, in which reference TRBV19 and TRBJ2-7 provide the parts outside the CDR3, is DGGITQSPKYLFRKEGQNVTLSCEQNLNHDAMYWYRQDPGQGLRLIYYSQIVNDFQKGDIAEGYSVSREKKESFPLTVTSAQKNPTAFYLCASSFSAGGVYEQYFGPGTRLTVT.

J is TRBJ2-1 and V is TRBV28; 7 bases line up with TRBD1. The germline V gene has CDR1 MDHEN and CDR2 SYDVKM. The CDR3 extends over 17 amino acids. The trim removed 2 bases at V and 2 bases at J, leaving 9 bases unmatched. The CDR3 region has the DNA TGTGCCAGCAGTTTAGCCGGGGACAGACCACCCTACAATGAGCAGTTCTTC. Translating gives CASSLAGDRPPYNEQFF.

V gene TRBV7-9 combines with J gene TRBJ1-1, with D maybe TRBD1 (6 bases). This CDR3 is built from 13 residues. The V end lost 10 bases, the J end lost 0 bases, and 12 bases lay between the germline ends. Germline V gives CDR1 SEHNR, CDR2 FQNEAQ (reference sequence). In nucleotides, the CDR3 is TGTGCCACCGAGACAGGTATGAACACTGAAGCTTTCTTT. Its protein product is CATETGMNTEAFF.

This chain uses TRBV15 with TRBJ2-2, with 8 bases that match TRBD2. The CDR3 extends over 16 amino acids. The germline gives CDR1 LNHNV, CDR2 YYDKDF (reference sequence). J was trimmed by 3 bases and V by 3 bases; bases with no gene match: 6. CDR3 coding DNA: TGTGCCACCAGCAGGTCAGCGGGAGCGGACACCGGGGAGCTGTTTTTT. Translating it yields CATSRSAGADTGELFF. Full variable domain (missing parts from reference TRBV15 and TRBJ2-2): DAMVIQNPRYQVTQFGKPVTLSCSQTLNHNVMYWYQQKSSQAPKLLFHYYDKDFNNEADTPDNFQSRRPNTSFCFLDIRSPGLGDTAMYLCATSRSAGADTGELFFGEGSRLTVL.

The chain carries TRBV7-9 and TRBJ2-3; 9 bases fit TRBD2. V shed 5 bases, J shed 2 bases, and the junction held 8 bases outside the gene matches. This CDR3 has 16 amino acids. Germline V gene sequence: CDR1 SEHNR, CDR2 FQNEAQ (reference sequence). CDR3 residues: CASSLSGSGSTDTQYF. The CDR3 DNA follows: TGTGCCAGCAGCCTTAGCGGGAGTGGCTCCACAGATACGCAGTATTTT.

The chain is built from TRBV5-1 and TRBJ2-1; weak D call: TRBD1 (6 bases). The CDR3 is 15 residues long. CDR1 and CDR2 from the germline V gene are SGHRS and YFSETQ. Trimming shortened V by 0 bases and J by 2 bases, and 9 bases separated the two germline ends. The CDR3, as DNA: TGCGCCAGCAGCTTGGGCCAGGGGACCTACAATGAGCAGTTCTTC. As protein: CASSLGQGTYNEQFF.